This T cell receptor beta chain stems from a study of blood T cell repertoires in COVID-19. Study as a whole: In each case, the material was cDNA or gDNA derived from T cells, B-cell-depleted T cells, or PBMCs.

The CDR3 is 14 amino acids. V lost 5 bases and J lost 5; bases outside the gene matches: 8. Germline lookup yields CDR1 MNHEY and CDR2 SMNVEV (reference sequence). Original handling: Reference gene primer amplification yielded estimated nucleated cell counts. Produced via immunoSEQ multiplex PCR; TCRdb's table is partial and in-frame only. V and J calls plus clone size are reproduced from that table; the DNA served to infer D and trimming. Here the sample spans about 34,000 clones, 81% being singletons. V and J are TRBV27 and TRBJ2-5, with TRBD1 matching 7 bases. The source is a man aged 65 to 79 with COVID-19, enrolled during active disease. The sample comprised peripheral blood. The CDR3 spells CASSPGTVRETQYF. The CDR3 region has the DNA TGTGCCAGCAGTCCCGGGACAGTTCGGGAGACCCAGTACTTC.